This T cell receptor (beta chain) originates from a study of blood T cell repertoires in COVID-19. Study context: Donors in the United States, Italy and Spain gave samples during acute or convalescent COVID-19. Nucleic acid was either cDNA or gDNA, and it came from T cells, B-cell-depleted T cells, or PBMCs.

Looked up from germline, CDR1 is MNHEY and CDR2 is SVGEGT. This CDR3 is built from 15 residues. Trimming took 8 bases from V and 6 from J; bases not matched to a gene: 7. This clone was counted a single time. Original methodology: The assay estimated nucleated cells by amplifying reference gene primers. The data were produced by immunoSEQ multiplex PCR, yet TCRdb's version contains in-frame clones alone and is incomplete. D and trimming were read from the DNA, whereas the V and J calls and clone size are those reported in that table. The sample contains roughly 290,000 clones, more than 75% of which appear only once.

V usage is TRBV6-2 or TRBV6-3 and J usage is TRBJ1-6; 10 nucleotides match TRBD1. The origin of this receptor is a woman in her thirties who had recovered from COVID-19. Sequencing input: peripheral blood. The CDR3 spells CASCPRDRGNSPLHF. The CDR3 region has the DNA TGTGCCAGCTGCCCCCGGGACAGGGGTAATTCACCCCTCCACTTT.